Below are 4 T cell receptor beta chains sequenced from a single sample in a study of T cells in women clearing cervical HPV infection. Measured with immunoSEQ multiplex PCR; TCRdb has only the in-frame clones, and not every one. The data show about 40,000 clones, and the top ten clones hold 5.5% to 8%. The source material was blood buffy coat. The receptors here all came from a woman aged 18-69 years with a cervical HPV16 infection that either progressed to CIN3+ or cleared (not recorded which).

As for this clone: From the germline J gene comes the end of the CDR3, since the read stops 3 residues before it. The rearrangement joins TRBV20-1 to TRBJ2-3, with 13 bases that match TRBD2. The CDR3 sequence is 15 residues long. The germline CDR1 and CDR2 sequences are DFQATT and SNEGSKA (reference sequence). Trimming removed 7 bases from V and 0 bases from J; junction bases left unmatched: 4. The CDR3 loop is CSVGTSGVSTDTQYF. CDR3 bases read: TGCAGTGTCGGGACTAGCGGGGTTAGCACAGATACG.

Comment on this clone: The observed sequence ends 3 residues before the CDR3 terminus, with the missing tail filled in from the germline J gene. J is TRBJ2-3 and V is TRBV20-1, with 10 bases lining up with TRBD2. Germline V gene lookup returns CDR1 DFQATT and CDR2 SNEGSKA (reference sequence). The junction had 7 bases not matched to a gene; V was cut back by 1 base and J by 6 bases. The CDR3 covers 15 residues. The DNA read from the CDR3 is TGCAGTGCTAGAGCCCCTAGCGGGGGCGAGGATACG. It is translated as CSARAPSGGEDT. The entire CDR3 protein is CSARAPSGGEDTQYF.

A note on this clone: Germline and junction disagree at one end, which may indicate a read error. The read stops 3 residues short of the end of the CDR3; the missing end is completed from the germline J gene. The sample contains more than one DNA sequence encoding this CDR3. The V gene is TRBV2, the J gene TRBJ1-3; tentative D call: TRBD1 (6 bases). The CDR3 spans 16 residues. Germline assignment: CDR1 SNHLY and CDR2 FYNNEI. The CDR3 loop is CASSEAPGGSINTIYF. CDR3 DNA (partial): TGTGCCAGCAGTGAAGCGCCGGGGGGCAGTATAAACACT.

This CDR3 reads CASSYRVGDYTF. Incomplete CDR3 DNA: TGTGCCAGCAGCTACAGGGTTGGGGAC. The J gene is TRBJ1-2, the V gene TRBV7-4; perhaps TRBD1 as D (6 bases). From the germline J gene comes the end of the CDR3, since the read stops 3 residues before it. Looked up from germline, CDR1 is SGHVT and CDR2 is SQSDAQ. The CDR3 totals 12 residues.